Shown below are 11 T cell receptor beta chains from a single sample sequenced in a study of blood T cell repertoires in COVID-19. Libraries were prepared by immunoSEQ multiplex PCR; TCRdb keeps only in-frame clonotypes and omits some of them. This sample has 95,000 to 100,000 clones; 75% to 90% occur once, and the top ten carry around 2%. The source material was peripheral blood. These receptors were collected from a woman aged 70-85 years with active or convalescent COVID-19.

The genes are TRBV6-1 and TRBJ2-7; a weak D match, TRBD1 (6 bases). V gave up 2 bases and J gave up 0 bases, with 14 bases separating them. The CDR3 length is 16 residues. CDR1 and CDR2 from the germline V gene are MNHNS and SASEGT. CDR3 coding DNA: TGTGCCAGCAGTGAACTACCTGGGGGCTACTCCTACGAGCAGTACTTC. Its translation is CASSELPGGYSYEQYF.

The chain recombines TRBV5-1 with TRBJ2-3; TRBD1 agrees at 10 bases. V shed 6 bases and J 6 bases; nucleotides not matched to a gene: 7. CDR1 SGHRS and CDR2 YFSETQ come from the germline V gene. The CDR3 runs to 14 residues. The chain's CDR3 is CASTKWTGGDTQYF. The CDR3 nucleotides read TGCGCCAGCACCAAATGGACAGGGGGGGATACGCAGTATTTT.

The chain is built from TRBV18 and TRBJ2-7; D gene ambiguous. The V end was cut by 0 bases, the J end by 2 bases, with 8 bases between. The germline V gene has CDR1 KGHSH and CDR2 LQKENI. The CDR3 spans 14 residues. CDR3 in amino acids: CASSPPTVTYEQYF. The CDR3 region has the DNA TGTGCCAGCTCACCACCGACTGTAACCTACGAGCAGTACTTC. Full variable domain (missing parts from reference TRBV18 and TRBJ2-7): NAGVMQNPRHLVRRRGQEARLRCSPMKGHSHVYWYRQLPEEGLKFMVYLQKENIIDESGMPKERFSAEFPKEGPSILRIQQVVRGDSAAYFCASSPPTVTYEQYFGPGTRLTVT.

The chain combines TRBV12-3 or TRBV12-4 with TRBJ1-5; 7 bases agree with TRBD1. There are 12 residues in the CDR3. J was trimmed by 6 bases and V by 6 bases; bases with no gene match: 2. CDR3 sequence: CASSQGGQPQHF. DNA for the CDR3: TGTGCCAGCAGCCAGGGGGGTCAGCCCCAGCATTTT.

The chain couples TRBV6-6 to TRBJ1-1, with 9 bases lining up with TRBD1. The V gene's germline CDR1 is MNHNY and CDR2 SVGAGI (reference sequence). V lost 6 bases, J lost 11 bases, and 10 bases stayed unmatched. This CDR3 has 13 amino acids. The CDR3 loop reads CASSQSRTGEAFF. For the CDR3, the DNA is TGTGCCAGCAGCCAATCCAGGACAGGGGAGGCTTTCTTT.

The V call is TRBV7-2, the J call TRBJ1-2; TRBD1 is a possible D gene (6 bases). Germline V gives CDR1 SGHTA, CDR2 FQGNSA. Trimming pared 5 bases from V and 1 base from J, leaving 17 bases between. The CDR3 is 16 amino acids. The CDR3 region is CASSTRTARLNYGYTF. The DNA for the CDR3 is TGTGCCAGCAGCACCCGGACAGCTAGACTTAACTATGGCTACACCTTC.

CDR3 amino acids: CASSPQLAIENEQFF. The CDR3 DNA reads TGTGCCAGCAGCCCCCAACTAGCTATTGAGAATGAGCAGTTCTTC. The rearrangement uses TRBV7-2 and TRBJ2-1, with D perhaps TRBD2 (6 bases). With 5 bases removed from V and 7 bases from J, the gap between germline ends came to 18 bases. From germline, CDR1 is SGHTA and CDR2 FQGNSA. The CDR3 is 15 residues long.

The rearrangement joins TRBV4-3 to TRBJ2-5, with 8 bases aligning to TRBD1. Trimming cost V 0 bases and J 5 bases; bases outside gene matches: 11. Germline CDR1 reads LGHNA; CDR2 reads YSLEER. The CDR3 contains 17 residues. CDR3 region: CASSQDFRAGGLETQYF. The DNA of the CDR3 is TGCGCCAGCAGCCAAGATTTCCGGGCAGGGGGCCTTGAGACCCAGTACTTC.

The V and J genes are TRBV11-3 and TRBJ1-4; D gene unclear. CDR3 length equals 13 residues. Germline V gene lookup returns CDR1 SGHNT and CDR2 YENEEA. V lost 1 base and J 5 bases, leaving 5 bases between the germline ends. The CDR3 bases are TGTGCCAGCAGCTTAGGAGAAAATGAAAAACTGTTTTTT. Translation: CASSLGENEKLFF.

This clone was recorded only once. The V call is TRBV5-1, the J call TRBJ1-4; 7 nucleotides line up with TRBD1. Looked up from germline, CDR1 is SGHRS and CDR2 is YFSETQ. The CDR3 totals 13 residues. The V gene end was trimmed by 4 bases and the J gene end by 7 bases; junction bases not matched to a gene: 4. The CDR3 coding sequence is TGCGCCAGCAGCACCTACAGGGGTGAAAAACTGTTTTTT. This translates into CASSTYRGEKLFF.

The table lists this clone with a few counts. V gene TRBV4-2 combines with J gene TRBJ1-1, with TRBD1 as a possible D gene (5 bases). Germline V gene data show CDR1 as LGHNA and CDR2 as YNFKEQ. With 4 bases removed from V and 1 base from J, the gap between germline ends came to 16 bases. This CDR3 has 16 residues. In DNA form, the CDR3 reads TGTGCCAGCAGCCCCAATGTAGGGGCGGAGAACACTGAAGCTTTCTTT. Translating it yields CASSPNVGAENTEAFF.